This TCR beta chain was found in a study of vaccination and CD4 T cells after COVID-19. About the study: Blood was drawn a median about 75 days post second dose, range 14 to 241.

Sequenced with the Oncomine TCR Beta short-read assay was DNA taken from cultured CD4+ T cells. TCRdb recomputed calls from the PCR reads with MiXCR, one row per CDR3 protein. This table holds 8,000 or so distinct CDR3 sequences, roughly 29% found once. Germline lookup yields CDR1 DFQATT and CDR2 SNEGSKA (reference sequence). The CDR3 is made up of 13 amino acids. Trimming left V 2 bases short and J 6 bases short, with 14 bases between. Turning to this clonotype: What it binds is unknown.

Treatment of the sample: approximately nine-day PBMC culture with coronavirus spike peptide pools or control peptides (ViraFEST assay). According to the study, CD4+ T cells from the unexposed donor were gathered ahead of the COVID-19 pandemic (2011-2018). Before TCRs were sequenced, ViraFEST expanded antigen-specific T cells with peptide pools. What was sequenced was CD4+ T cells from blood, cultured in vitro. The chain is built from TRBV20-1 and TRBJ2-7; D could derive from TRBD1 or TRBD2 (5 bases each). The sequence was obtained from a human donor in good health. CDR3 nucleotides: TGCAGTGCTAGACCGGGACCGACGCTCGAGCAGTACTTC. It codes for CSARPGPTLEQYF.